Listed below are T cell receptor beta chains from one sample, sequenced in a study of T cell responses to AZD1222 COVID-19 vaccine. Profiling relied on immunoSEQ multiplex PCR, and the TCRdb table lists in-frame clones only, not all of them. The table shows some 150,000 clones, with approximately 78% occurring only once. Sequencing used peripheral blood, obtained on day 0 of MenACWY control vaccination. Receptor source: an adult in good health. The CDR3 runs from the conserved cysteine through the conserved F or W. A D gene is named only where the DNA matches it firmly. Where a row states a size, it is once, few, many or the class of an expanded clone; other rows omit it.

CDR3nt | CDR3aa | v_gene | d_gene | j_gene | abundance
TGTGCCAGCAGCTTATCAGAAGATACGCAGTATTTT | CASSLSEDTQYF | TRBV7-8 | . | TRBJ2-3 | .
TGTGCCAGCAGTGAATACGGCCTAACAAACACCGGGGAGCTGTTTTTT | CASSEYGLTNTGELFF | TRBV6-4 | . | TRBJ2-2 | .
TGTGCCAGCAGTTTTGTCCAGCTACCGAGCACCGGGGAGCTGTTTTTT | CASSFVQLPSTGELFF | TRBV28 | . | TRBJ2-2 | once
TGTGCCAGCAGCTCTTTCCCGGGAGGGTACAATGAGCAGTTCTTC | CASSSFPGGYNEQFF | TRBV7-3 | TRBD2 | TRBJ2-1 | .
TGTGCCAGCAGCCAAGATCACAATTCACCCCTCCACTTT | CASSQDHNSPLHF | TRBV4-2 | . | TRBJ1-6 | .
TGTGCCAGTAAACGACAGACAGAAGAGACCCAGTACTTC | CASKRQTEETQYF | TRBV19 | . | TRBJ2-5 | .
TGTGCCAGCAGTCCACCGGACAGGGGCACTGAAGCTTTCTTT | CASSPPDRGTEAFF | TRBV28 | TRBD1 | TRBJ1-1 | few
TGTGCCAGCAGCTTGAAGGGGGCTTTTACTGAAGCTTTCTTT | CASSLKGAFTEAFF | TRBV5-4 | TRBD1 | TRBJ1-1 | .
TGCGCCAGCAGCTTAGACAACTACGAGCAGTACTTC | CASSLDNYEQYF | TRBV5-1 | . | TRBJ2-7 | .
TGCGCCAGCAGCGGGACCGGACAGGGGGCATTGGAGACCCAGTACTTC | CASSGTGQGALETQYF | TRBV5-1 | TRBD1 | TRBJ2-5 | .
TGTGCCTGGAGTTCACAGGGATTCTCTGGAAACACCATATATTTT | CAWSSQGFSGNTIYF | TRBV30 | . | TRBJ1-3 | .
TGTGCCAGCAAAGGACAGACTTACACTGAAGCTTTCTTT | CASKGQTYTEAFF | TRBV2 | . | TRBJ1-1 | .
TGCAGCGTTGACGGACAGGGCCGTTACACTGAAGCTTTCTTT | CSVDGQGRYTEAFF | TRBV29-1 | TRBD1 | TRBJ1-1 | .
TGTGCCAGCAGCGGACACAGGGGTGGAAACACCATATATTTT | CASSGHRGGNTIYF | TRBV5-5 | TRBD1 | TRBJ1-3 | .
TGTGCCACCAGCAGAGATCAGGGGGCAGTCACTGAAGCTTTCTTT | CATSRDQGAVTEAFF | TRBV15 | TRBD1 | TRBJ1-1 | .
TGTGCCAGCAGTCTGATGGACGGTATGAACACTGAAGCTTTCTTT | CASSLMDGMNTEAFF | TRBV27 | . | TRBJ1-1 | .
TGTGCCAGCAGGGATTATAGCGGGGGGGGCGATGAGCAGTTCTTC | CASRDYSGGGDEQFF | TRBV3-1/TRBV3-2 | TRBD2 | TRBJ2-1 | .
TGCGCCAGCCGTTATGGGGGGAACTATGGCTACACCTTC | CASRYGGNYGYTF | TRBV5-1 | . | TRBJ1-2 | .
TGCGCCAGCAGCCCGACAGGGGCCGGGGAGCTGTTTTTT | CASSPTGAGELFF | TRBV5-1 | TRBD1 | TRBJ2-2 | .
TGTGCCAGCTCACCGTCGGCATCGGATACGCAGTATTTT | CASSPSASDTQYF | TRBV18 | . | TRBJ2-3 | .
TGTGCCAGCAGCTTGATTGTCGACCACTCCTACGAGCAGTACTTC | CASSLIVDHSYEQYF | TRBV5-6 | . | TRBJ2-7 | .
TGTGCCATCAGTGAGGGTTCGGACAATAATAGCAATCAGCCCCAGCATTTT | CAISEGSDNNSNQPQHF | TRBV10-3 | . | TRBJ1-5 | .